Listed below are T cell receptor beta chains from one sample, sequenced in a study of OX40 agonist ivuxolimab in advanced cancers. The assay was immunoSEQ multiplex PCR, and TCRdb's table has in-frame clones only and misses some. The profile shows about 98,000 clones, around 90% of them singletons. This sample comprised CD4+ or CD8+ T cells sorted from blood, obtained in a trial of the OX40 agonist ivuxolimab. The receptors derive from an adult with an advanced solid tumor such as melanoma, head and neck, liver or kidney cancer. CDR3s include the opening cysteine and the closing phenylalanine or tryptophan. D genes are given only for firm matches. Size is omitted from some rows. Given values are once, few, many or a class for expanded clones.

13	TRBV11-2	TRBJ2-5	NA	few	CASSLVGAETQYF	TGTGCCAGCAGCTTAGTTGGGGCCGAGACCCAGTACTTC
14	TRBV5-1	TRBJ2-5	NA	NA	CASSAGMDQETQYF	TGCGCCAGCAGCGCCGGGATGGACCAAGAGACCCAGTACTTC
13	TRBV15	TRBJ1-1	NA	NA	CATSRGGGAEAFF	TGTGCCACCAGCCGGGGGGGCGGGGCTGAAGCTTTCTTT
14	TRBV18	TRBJ2-7	TRBD2	once	CASSLAGGQDEQYF	TGTGCCAGCTCACTAGCGGGGGGGCAGGACGAGCAGTACTTC
15	TRBV18	TRBJ2-4	TRBD1	once	CASSPPGQEKNIQYF	TGTGCCAGCTCACCGCCGGGACAGGAAAAAAACATTCAGTACTTC
13	TRBV6-5	TRBJ2-2	NA	NA	CASTLLSSGELFF	TGTGCCAGCACCCTCCTATCGTCCGGGGAGCTGTTTTTT
13	TRBV6-5	TRBJ2-1	NA	NA	CASSPGRYNEQFF	TGTGCCAGCAGCCCGGGCCGGTACAATGAGCAGTTCTTC
11	TRBV2	TRBJ2-1	NA	NA	CASTEYNEQFF	TGTGCCAGCACAGAGTACAATGAGCAGTTCTTC
20	TRBV7-6	TRBJ2-1	NA	NA	CASSPPPGLVGGPVVNEQFF	TGTGCCAGCAGCCCTCCCCCCGGACTAGTGGGGGGGCCGGTAGTCAATGAGCAGTTCTTC
14	TRBV6-1	TRBJ2-7	NA	NA	CASRIRRGPYEQYF	TGTGCCAGCAGGATTAGACGCGGACCCTACGAGCAGTACTTC
13	TRBV27	TRBJ2-2	NA	once	CASSFSGTGELFF	TGTGCCAGCAGTTTTTCTGGGACCGGGGAGCTGTTTTTT
17	TRBV18	TRBJ2-5	NA	NA	CASSPPVQDYNRETQYF	TGTGCCAGCTCACCACCGGTACAGGACTACAACCGAGAGACCCAGTACTTC
16	TRBV5-8	TRBJ2-3	NA	NA	CASSSGAEKLTDTQYF	TGTGCCAGCAGCTCGGGGGCCGAGAAGCTCACAGATACGCAGTATTTT
13	TRBV6-5	TRBJ2-5	NA	NA	CATRRGGQETQYF	TGTGCCACTCGTAGGGGGGGGCAAGAGACCCAGTACTTC
11	TRBV28	TRBJ2-3	NA	NA	CASSVADTQYF	TGTGCCAGCAGTGTGGCAGATACGCAGTATTTT
16	TRBV5-1	TRBJ1-4	NA	NA	CASSLASQGRGEKLFF	TGCGCCAGCAGCTTGGCCAGTCAGGGAAGAGGGGAAAAACTGTTTTTT
15	TRBV11-2	TRBJ2-7	NA	NA	CASSQDGSGYYEQYF	TGTGCCAGCAGCCAGGACGGTAGCGGCTACTACGAGCAGTACTTC
15	TRBV5-1	TRBJ2-5	NA	NA	CASSHLVGDQETQYF	TGCGCCAGCAGTCACCTCGTGGGGGACCAAGAGACCCAGTACTTC
17	TRBV19	TRBJ1-1	NA	NA	CASSRSVFSGFNTEAFF	TGTGCCAGTAGTAGGTCGGTGTTTTCAGGATTTAACACTGAAGCTTTCTTT
14	TRBV9	TRBJ1-4	NA	NA	CASSWMPGNEKLFF	TGTGCCAGCAGCTGGATGCCGGGTAATGAAAAACTGTTTTTT
15	TRBV5-1	TRBJ1-4	NA	NA	CASSEGDASNEKLFF	TGCGCCAGCAGCGAAGGGGACGCTTCAAATGAAAAACTGTTTTTT
13	TRBV11-2	TRBJ2-3	NA	NA	CASSLPSTDTQYF	TGTGCCAGCAGCCTCCCTAGCACAGATACGCAGTATTTT
16	TRBV7-8	TRBJ2-5	NA	NA	CASSPLGGANQETQYF	TGTGCCAGCAGCCCCTTAGGGGGGGCAAACCAAGAGACCCAGTACTTC
14	TRBV5-5	TRBJ1-1	NA	NA	CASSRQAGNTEAFF	TGTGCCAGCAGCAGACAGGCCGGGAACACTGAAGCTTTCTTT
14	TRBV6-1	TRBJ1-1	NA	NA	CAGRPQGMNTEAFF	TGTGCCGGGCGACCGCAGGGAATGAACACTGAAGCTTTCTTT
14	TRBV2	TRBJ1-1	NA	once	CASSPTVLGTEAFF	TGTGCCAGCAGTCCCACAGTCCTGGGGACTGAAGCTTTCTTT
14	TRBV6-5	TRBJ2-7	NA	NA	CASRHQGGGYEQYF	TGTGCCAGCAGACACCAGGGAGGGGGCTACGAGCAGTACTTC
20	TRBV19	TRBJ2-3	TRBD2	NA	CASSSYTGTSGGPPTDTQYF	TGTGCCAGTAGTTCTTACACCGGGACTAGTGGGGGGCCCCCCACAGATACGCAGTATTTT
11	TRBV29-1	TRBJ1-1	NA	NA	CSGWNLAEAFF	TGCAGCGGGTGGAACCTAGCTGAAGCTTTCTTT
16	TRBV5-1	TRBJ2-1	NA	NA	CASSLEGVGGVNEQFF	TGCGCCAGCAGCTTGGAAGGGGTAGGGGGAGTCAATGAGCAGTTCTTC
14	TRBV28	TRBJ1-1	NA	once	CASSVTGYGTEAFF	TGTGCCAGCAGCGTGACAGGTTATGGGACTGAAGCTTTCTTT
18	TRBV5-1	TRBJ1-5	NA	NA	CASSPRPRETAPNQPQHF	TGCGCCAGCAGCCCCCGACCCCGGGAAACGGCCCCCAATCAGCCCCAGCATTTT
16	TRBV5-4	TRBJ1-3	NA	few	CASSLGQPRSGNTIYF	TGTGCCAGCAGCTTGGGACAGCCAAGGTCTGGAAACACCATATATTTT
16	TRBV4-2	TRBJ2-7	TRBD2	NA	CASSQNGAGGGYEQYF	TGTGCCAGCAGCCAAAATGGAGCGGGGGGGGGCTACGAGCAGTACTTC
13	TRBV5-1	TRBJ1-4	NA	NA	CASSKDTDEKLFF	TGCGCCAGCAGCAAGGACACAGATGAAAAACTGTTTTTT
15	TRBV10-3	TRBJ1-1	TRBD1	NA	CAITTGTGGSAEAFF	TGTGCCATCACAACCGGGACAGGGGGGAGTGCTGAAGCTTTCTTT
17	TRBV5-4	TRBJ2-2	TRBD1	NA	CASSSKTGTGSTGELFF	TGTGCCAGCAGCTCCAAAACCGGGACAGGATCCACCGGGGAGCTGTTTTTT
12	TRBV23-1	TRBJ1-1	NA	NA	CASSHRWAQAFF	TGCGCCAGCAGTCATAGATGGGCCCAAGCTTTCTTT
17	TRBV1	TRBJ2-7	NA	few	CTSSQDQWGVNSYEQYF	TGCACCAGCAGCCAAGATCAATGGGGGGTTAATTCCTACGAGCAGTACTTC
14	TRBV10-3	TRBJ2-1	NA	NA	CAISGSGGDNEQFF	TGTGCCATCAGTGGCTCAGGGGGGGACAATGAGCAGTTCTTC